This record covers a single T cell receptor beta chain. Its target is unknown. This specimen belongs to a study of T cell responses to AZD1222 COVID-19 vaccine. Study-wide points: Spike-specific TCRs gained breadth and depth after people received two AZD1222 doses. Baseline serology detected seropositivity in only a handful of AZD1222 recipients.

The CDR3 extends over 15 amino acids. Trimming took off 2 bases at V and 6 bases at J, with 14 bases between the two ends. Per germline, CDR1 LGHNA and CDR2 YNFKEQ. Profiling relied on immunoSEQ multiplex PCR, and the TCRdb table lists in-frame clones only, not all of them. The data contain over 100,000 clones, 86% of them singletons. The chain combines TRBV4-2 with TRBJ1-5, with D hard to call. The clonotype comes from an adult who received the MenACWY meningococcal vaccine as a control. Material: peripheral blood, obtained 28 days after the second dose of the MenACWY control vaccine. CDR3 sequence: CASSQHTGVSQPQHF. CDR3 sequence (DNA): TGTGCCAGCAGCCAACACACCGGTGTCAGTCAGCCCCAGCATTTT.